This T cell receptor beta chain was recovered during a study of T cells in Graves' hyperthyroidism and ophthalmopathy. The study's findings and limits: Among clonotypes expanded in thyroid above 0.001, most were also found in blood.

Germline CDR1 and CDR2: SGDLS and YYNGEE. The CDR3 extends over 20 amino acids. V shed 0 bases, J shed 1 base, and the junction held 10 bases outside the gene matches. Worth noting for this clonotype: The target antigen is unknown.

TCR beta CDR3 region amplification was performed from RNA transcripts. HTBI primers were used for first-round RT-PCR of the TCR CDR3. One entry per CDR3 protein, called by TCRdb with MiXCR from the multiplex PCR reads. The table has some 350,000 distinct CDR3 sequences, around a sixth seen once. The sample was blood. This chain uses TRBV9 with TRBJ2-3; TRBD2 matches 14 bases. This TCR was sampled from a young woman with Graves' hyperthyroidism that later progressed to Graves' ophthalmopathy. The CDR3 region has the DNA TGTGCCAGCAGCGTAGAGGAGGGGACTAGCGGGAGAACGGGCACAGATACGCAGTATTTT. Translation: CASSVEEGTSGRTGTDTQYF.